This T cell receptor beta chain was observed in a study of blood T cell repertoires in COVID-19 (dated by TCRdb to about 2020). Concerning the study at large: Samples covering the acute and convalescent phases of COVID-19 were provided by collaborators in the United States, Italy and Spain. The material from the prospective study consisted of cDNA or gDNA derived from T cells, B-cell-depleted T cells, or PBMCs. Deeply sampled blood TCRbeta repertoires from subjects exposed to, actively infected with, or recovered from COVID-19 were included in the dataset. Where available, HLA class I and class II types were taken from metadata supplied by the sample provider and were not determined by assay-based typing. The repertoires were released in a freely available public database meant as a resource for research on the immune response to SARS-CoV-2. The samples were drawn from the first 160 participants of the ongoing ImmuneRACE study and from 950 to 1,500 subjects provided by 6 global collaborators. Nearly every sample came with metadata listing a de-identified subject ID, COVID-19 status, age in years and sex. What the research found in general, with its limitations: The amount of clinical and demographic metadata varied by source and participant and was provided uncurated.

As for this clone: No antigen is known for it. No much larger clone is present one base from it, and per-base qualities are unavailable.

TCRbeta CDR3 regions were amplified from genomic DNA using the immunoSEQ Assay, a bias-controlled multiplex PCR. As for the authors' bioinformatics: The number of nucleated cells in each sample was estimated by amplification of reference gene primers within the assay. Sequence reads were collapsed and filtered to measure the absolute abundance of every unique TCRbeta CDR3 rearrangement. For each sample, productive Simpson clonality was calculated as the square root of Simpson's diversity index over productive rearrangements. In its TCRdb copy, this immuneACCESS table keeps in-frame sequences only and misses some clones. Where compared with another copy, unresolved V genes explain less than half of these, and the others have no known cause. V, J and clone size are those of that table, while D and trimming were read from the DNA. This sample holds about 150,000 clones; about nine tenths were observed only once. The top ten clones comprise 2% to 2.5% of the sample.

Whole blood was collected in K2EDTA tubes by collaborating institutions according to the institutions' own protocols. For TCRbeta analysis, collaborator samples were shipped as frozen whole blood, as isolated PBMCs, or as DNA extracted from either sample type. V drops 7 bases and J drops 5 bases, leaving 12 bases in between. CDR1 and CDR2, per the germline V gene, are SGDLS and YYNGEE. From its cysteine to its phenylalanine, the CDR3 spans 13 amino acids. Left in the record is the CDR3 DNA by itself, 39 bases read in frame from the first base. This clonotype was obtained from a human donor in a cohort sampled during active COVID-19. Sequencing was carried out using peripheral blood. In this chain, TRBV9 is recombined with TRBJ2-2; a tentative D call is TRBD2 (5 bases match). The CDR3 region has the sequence CASSYPGTGELFF. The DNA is TGTGCCAGCTCGTACCCGGGGACCGGGGAGCTGTTTTTT.